This T cell receptor (beta chain) stems from a study of shared clonotypes between healthy human individuals. Clones were read by immunoSEQ multiplex PCR, and TCRdb kept only the in-frame ones, dropping some. In the table there are hundreds of thousands of clones, about 98% of which are singletons. To note about this clone: Additional DNA sequences in this sample encode the identical CDR3.

Naive CD8 populations comprised CD45RO-negative cells positively selected for CCR7, excluding terminally differentiated effector memory CD45RA+ cells. Free of recent acute infections or vaccinations, the donors were healthy HIV-negative adults. The CDR3 has 14 amino acids. Looked up from germline, CDR1 is SGHVS and CDR2 is FNYEAQ. J gave up 4 bases and V 1 base, and 3 bases lay outside the gene matches. This TCR came from a man aged 25-45 years in good health. Sequencing was carried out using naive CD8+ T cells sorted from blood. The V call is TRBV7-6, the J call TRBJ2-7, with 8 bases identical to TRBD1. CDR3 protein: CASSLGTGSYEQYF. CDR3 coding DNA: TGTGCCAGCAGCTTAGGGACAGGGTCGTACGAGCAGTACTTC.